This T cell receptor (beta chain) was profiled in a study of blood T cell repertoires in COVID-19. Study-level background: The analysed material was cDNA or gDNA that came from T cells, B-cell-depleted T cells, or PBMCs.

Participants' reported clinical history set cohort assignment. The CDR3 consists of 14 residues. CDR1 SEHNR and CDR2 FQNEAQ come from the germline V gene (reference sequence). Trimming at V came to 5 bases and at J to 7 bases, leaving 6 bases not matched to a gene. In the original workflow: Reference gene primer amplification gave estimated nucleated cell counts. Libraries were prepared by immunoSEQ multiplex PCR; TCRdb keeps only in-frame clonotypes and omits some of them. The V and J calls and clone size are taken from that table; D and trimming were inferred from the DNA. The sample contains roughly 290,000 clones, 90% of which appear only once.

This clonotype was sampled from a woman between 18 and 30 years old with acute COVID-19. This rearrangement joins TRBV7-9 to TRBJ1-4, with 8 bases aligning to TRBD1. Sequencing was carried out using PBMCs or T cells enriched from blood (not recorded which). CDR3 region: CASSVTGGGEKLFF. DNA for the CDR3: TGTGCCAGCAGCGTTACAGGGGGTGGTGAAAAACTGTTTTTT.